This T cell receptor beta chain comes out of a study of OX40 agonist ivuxolimab in advanced cancers. Study-wide context: Patients were treated with intravenous ivuxolimab, dosed at 0.01 to 10 mg/kg and infused every 2 weeks. Among those treated, three patients had partial responses, one with hepatocellular carcinoma and two with cutaneous melanoma. Notes on the study in general: Both CD4+ and CD8+ T cell populations in blood had undergone clonal expansion by week 6 at 0.1 to 3.0 mg/kg.

Per the germline V gene, CDR1 is LNHDA and CDR2 is SQIVND (reference sequence). The CDR3 runs 18 residues. V lost 3 bases to trimming and J lost 0 bases; unmatched junction nucleotides: 13. Produced via immunoSEQ multiplex PCR; TCRdb's table is partial and in-frame only. The sample shows about 65,000 clones, about 92% of them seen only once. As concerns this clone: Its antigen is as yet unknown.

This sequence originates from an adult with an advanced solid tumor such as melanoma, head and neck, liver or kidney cancer. The specimen was CD4+ or CD8+ T cells sorted from blood, collected in a trial of the OX40 agonist ivuxolimab. This chain connects TRBV19 to TRBJ1-2; TRBD1 matches at 7 bases. Here the CDR3 reads CASSMLGQGGPSNYGYTF. CDR3 DNA sequence: TGTGCCAGTAGTATGTTGGGGCAGGGGGGCCCCTCTAACTATGGCTACACCTTC.